One sample yielded the 8 T cell receptor beta chains listed below, sequenced in a study of blood T cells in healthy people across ages. A second PCR of roughly 7 to 11 cycles used a sample-barcoded 5' primer and a J-beta primer mix. Each CDR3 protein gets one entry after TCRdb re-called the 5' RACE reads with MiXCR. The sample carries roughly 680,000 distinct CDR3 sequences, roughly 50% recorded once. The sample comprised blood. These receptors were taken from a woman aged 55-69 years in good health.

For this clonotype: It may be a read error: a sequence one base away is much more abundant. The chain carries TRBV20-1 and TRBJ2-5, with 9 bases identical to TRBD1. The J segment lost 11 bases and the V segment lost 7 bases, leaving 17 bases of the junction unmatched. The CDR3 consists of 14 residues. Germline V gives CDR1 DFQATT, CDR2 SNEGSKA (reference sequence). The CDR3, as DNA: TGCAGTGTCAGCCCGACAGGGGGTGTCGATGAGCAGTACTTC. Protein product: CSVSPTGGVDEQYF.

The chain employs TRBV29-1 and TRBJ2-1; D is unclear. V dropped 4 bases and J dropped 0 bases, with 13 bases sitting between them. In germline, CDR1 is SQVTM, CDR2 ANQGSEA. The CDR3 spans 15 residues. The chain's CDR3 is CSVVWPASSYNEQFF. Here the CDR3 DNA reads TGCAGCGTTGTATGGCCAGCGAGCTCCTACAATGAGCAGTTCTTC.

V usage is TRBV20-1 and J usage is TRBJ2-3; 10 bases line up with TRBD2. V lost 4 bases to trimming and J lost 3 bases; unmatched junction nucleotides: 7. Germline V gives CDR1 DFQATT, CDR2 SNEGSKA (reference sequence). This CDR3 is built from 15 residues. The CDR3 here is CSATPSGSGTDTQYF. The CDR3 DNA is TGCAGTGCTACCCCTAGCGGGAGTGGGACAGATACGCAGTATTTT.

This clonotype was counted a few times. CDR3 loop: CASGLGTGGLPHGYTF. The CDR3 coding sequence is TGTGCTAGTGGTTTAGGGACAGGGGGCCTCCCCCATGGCTACACCTTC. The rearrangement links TRBV12-5 to TRBJ1-2; TRBD1 matches at 12 bases. CDR3 length: 16 residues. The germline V gene encodes CDR1 LGHNT and CDR2 FRNRAP. J gave up 6 bases and V 3 bases, and 8 bases lay outside the gene matches.

The chain combines TRBV6-1 with TRBJ2-7; D perhaps matches TRBD2 (5 bases). V lost 1 base, J lost 5 bases, and 12 bases lay in between. CDR3 length: 14 amino acids. Germline values: CDR1 MNHNS, CDR2 SASEGT. In nucleotides, the CDR3 is TGTGCCAGCAGTGAAGGATCGGGATTCCACGAGCAGTACTTC. Protein product: CASSEGSGFHEQYF.

There are a few counts of this clonotype. The junction shows a germline mismatch at one end, possibly a read error. The genes are TRBV12-3 or TRBV12-4 and TRBJ2-3; D not certain. There are 14 residues in the CDR3. The chain's CDR3 is CASSPRVGTETQYF. As DNA, the CDR3 is TGTGCCAGCAGCCCTCGTGTGGGAACAGAAACGCAGTATTTT.

In DNA form, the CDR3 reads TGTGCCAGCAGCCAACTACAGGGGACGCCTACGTACTTC. Residues: CASSQLQGTPTYF. The chain employs TRBV7-9 and TRBJ2-5; 7 nucleotides match TRBD1. V lost 5 bases and J lost 13; bases outside the gene matches: 13. The CDR3 runs 13 residues. CDR1 and CDR2 from the germline V gene are SEHNR and FQNEAQ (reference sequence).

This clonotype was seen only a few times. The CDR3 nucleotides are TGTGCCTGGAGGGGACTAGCGGAGAGCTCCTACAATGAGCAGTTCTTC. This encodes CAWRGLAESSYNEQFF. The chain employs TRBV30 and TRBJ2-1; 11 positions agree with TRBD2. Germline CDR1 reads GTSNPN; CDR2 reads SVGIG (reference sequence). The CDR3 extends over 16 amino acids. The ends lost 3 bases at V and 0 bases at J; junction bases unmatched: 4.